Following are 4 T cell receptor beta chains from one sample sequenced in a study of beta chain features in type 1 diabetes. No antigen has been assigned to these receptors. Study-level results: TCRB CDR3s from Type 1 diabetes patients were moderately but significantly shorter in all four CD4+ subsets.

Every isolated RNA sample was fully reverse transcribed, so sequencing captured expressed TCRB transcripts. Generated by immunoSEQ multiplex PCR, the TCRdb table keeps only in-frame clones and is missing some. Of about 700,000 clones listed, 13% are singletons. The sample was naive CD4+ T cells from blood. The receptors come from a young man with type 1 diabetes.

CDR3 loop: CASTPPGDLAETQYF. The CDR3 DNA sequence: TGTGCCAGCACTCCACCCGGGGACTTAGCAGAGACCCAGTACTTC. The genes are TRBV25-1 and TRBJ2-5; perhaps TRBD2 as D (6 bases). Looked up from germline, CDR1 is MGHDK and CDR2 is SYGVNS. V gave up 7 bases and J gave up 4 bases, with 19 bases separating them. The CDR3 extends over 15 amino acids.

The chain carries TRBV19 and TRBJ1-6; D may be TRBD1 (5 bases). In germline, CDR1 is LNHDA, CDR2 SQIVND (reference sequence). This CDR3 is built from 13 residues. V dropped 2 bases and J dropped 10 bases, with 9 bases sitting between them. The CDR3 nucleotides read TGTGCCAGTAGTATATCGAGGGACTCACCCCTCCACTTT. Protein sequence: CASSISRDSPLHF.

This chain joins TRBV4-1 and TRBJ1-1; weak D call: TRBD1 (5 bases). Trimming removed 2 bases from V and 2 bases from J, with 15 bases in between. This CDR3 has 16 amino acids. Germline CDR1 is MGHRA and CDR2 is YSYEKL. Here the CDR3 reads CASSQPIWGRNTEAFF. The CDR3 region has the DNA TGCGCCAGCAGCCAACCTATATGGGGCAGAAACACTGAAGCTTTCTTT.

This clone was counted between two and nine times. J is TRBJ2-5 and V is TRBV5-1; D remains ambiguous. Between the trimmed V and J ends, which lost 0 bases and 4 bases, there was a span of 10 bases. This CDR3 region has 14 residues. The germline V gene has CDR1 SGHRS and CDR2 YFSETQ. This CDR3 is CASSLGTTGETQYF. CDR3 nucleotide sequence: TGCGCCAGCAGCTTGGGGACCACCGGAGAGACCCAGTACTTC.